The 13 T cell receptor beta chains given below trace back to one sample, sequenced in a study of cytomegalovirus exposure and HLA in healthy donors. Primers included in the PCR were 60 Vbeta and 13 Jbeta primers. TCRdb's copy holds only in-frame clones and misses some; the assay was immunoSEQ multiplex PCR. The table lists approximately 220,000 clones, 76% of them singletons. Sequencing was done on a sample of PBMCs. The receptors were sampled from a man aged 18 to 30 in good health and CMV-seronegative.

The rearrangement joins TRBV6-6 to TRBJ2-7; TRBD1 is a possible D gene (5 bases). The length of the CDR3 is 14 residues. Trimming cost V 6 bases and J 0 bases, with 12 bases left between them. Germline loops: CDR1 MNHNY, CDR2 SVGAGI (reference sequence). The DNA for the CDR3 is TGTGCCAGCAGACCAGGGCGCGGCTCCTACGAGCAGTACTTC. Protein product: CASRPGRGSYEQYF.

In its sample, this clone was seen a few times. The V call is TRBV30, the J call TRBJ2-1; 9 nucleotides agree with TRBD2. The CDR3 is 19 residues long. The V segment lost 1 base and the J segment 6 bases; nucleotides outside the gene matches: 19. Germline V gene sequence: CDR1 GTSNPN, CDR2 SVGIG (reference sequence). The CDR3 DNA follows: TGTGCCTGGAGTGCACGGTTGGTCCCTACTAGCGGGCGAGCCAATGAGCAGTTCTTC. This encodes CAWSARLVPTSGRANEQFF.

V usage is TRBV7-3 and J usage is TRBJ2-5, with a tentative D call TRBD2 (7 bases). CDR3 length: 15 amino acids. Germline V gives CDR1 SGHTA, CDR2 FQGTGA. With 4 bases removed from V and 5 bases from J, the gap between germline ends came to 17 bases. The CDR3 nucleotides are TGTGCCAGCAGCTATTATGGGGGGGCCGGGGAGACCCAGTACTTC. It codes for CASSYYGGAGETQYF.

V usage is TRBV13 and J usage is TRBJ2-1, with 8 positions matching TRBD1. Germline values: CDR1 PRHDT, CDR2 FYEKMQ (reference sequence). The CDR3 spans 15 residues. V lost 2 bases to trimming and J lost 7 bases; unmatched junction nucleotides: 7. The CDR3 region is CASSLRTGQGNEQFF. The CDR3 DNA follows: TGTGCCAGCAGCTTACGGACAGGGCAGGGGAATGAGCAGTTCTTC.

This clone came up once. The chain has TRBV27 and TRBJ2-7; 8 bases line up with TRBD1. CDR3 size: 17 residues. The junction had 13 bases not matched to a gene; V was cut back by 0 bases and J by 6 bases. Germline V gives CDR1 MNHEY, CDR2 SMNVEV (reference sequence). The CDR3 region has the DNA TGTGCCAGCAGTTTATCTCTCTTGACAGGGGAGTTGGGCGAGCAGTACTTC. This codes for CASSLSLLTGELGEQYF.

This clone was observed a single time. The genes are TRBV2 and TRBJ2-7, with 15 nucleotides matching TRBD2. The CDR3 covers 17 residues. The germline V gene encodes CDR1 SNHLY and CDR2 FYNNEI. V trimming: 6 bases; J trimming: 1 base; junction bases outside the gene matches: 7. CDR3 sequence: CASRTGLAGGRSYEQYF. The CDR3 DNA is TGTGCCAGCAGAACGGGACTAGCGGGAGGCCGGTCCTACGAGCAGTACTTC. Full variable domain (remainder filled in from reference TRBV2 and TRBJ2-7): EPEVTQTPSHQVTQMGQEVILRCVPISNHLYFYWYRQILGQKVEFLVSFYNNEISEKSEIFDDQFSVERPDGSNFTLKIRSTKLEDSAMYFCASRTGLAGGRSYEQYFGPGTRLTVT.

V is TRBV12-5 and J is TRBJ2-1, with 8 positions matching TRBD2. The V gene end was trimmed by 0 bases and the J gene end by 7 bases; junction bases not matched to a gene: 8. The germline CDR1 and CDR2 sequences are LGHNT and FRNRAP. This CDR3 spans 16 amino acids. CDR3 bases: TGTGCTAGTGGTTTGGTACTAAGCGGGAGAAGGAATGAGCAGTTCTTC. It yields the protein CASGLVLSGRRNEQFF.

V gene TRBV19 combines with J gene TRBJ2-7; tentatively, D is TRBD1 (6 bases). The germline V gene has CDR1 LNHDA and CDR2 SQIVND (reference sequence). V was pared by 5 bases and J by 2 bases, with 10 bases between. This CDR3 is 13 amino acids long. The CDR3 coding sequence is TGTGCCAGTAGTCTGGACAGAGCCTACGAGCAGTACTTC. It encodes CASSLDRAYEQYF.

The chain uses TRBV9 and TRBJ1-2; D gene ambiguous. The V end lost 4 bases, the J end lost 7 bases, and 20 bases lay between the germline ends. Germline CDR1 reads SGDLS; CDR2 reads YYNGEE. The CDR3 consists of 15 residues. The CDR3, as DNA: TGTGCCAGCAGCTCGACGGCGGGTCTCCGAACTGGCTACACCTTC. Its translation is CASSSTAGLRTGYTF.

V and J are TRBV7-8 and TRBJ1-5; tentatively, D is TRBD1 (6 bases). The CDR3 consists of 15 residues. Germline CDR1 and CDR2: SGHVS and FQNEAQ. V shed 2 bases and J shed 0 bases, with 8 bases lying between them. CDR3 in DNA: TGTGCCAGCAGCTTATGGACAGATAGCAATCAGCCCCAGCATTTT. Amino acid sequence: CASSLWTDSNQPQHF.

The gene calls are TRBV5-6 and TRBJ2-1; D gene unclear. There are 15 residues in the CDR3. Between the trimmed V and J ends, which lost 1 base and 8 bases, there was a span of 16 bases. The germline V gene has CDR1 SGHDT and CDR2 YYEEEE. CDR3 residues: CASSLYSLTVDEQFF. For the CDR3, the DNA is TGTGCCAGCAGCTTGTACAGCCTGACGGTAGATGAGCAGTTCTTC.

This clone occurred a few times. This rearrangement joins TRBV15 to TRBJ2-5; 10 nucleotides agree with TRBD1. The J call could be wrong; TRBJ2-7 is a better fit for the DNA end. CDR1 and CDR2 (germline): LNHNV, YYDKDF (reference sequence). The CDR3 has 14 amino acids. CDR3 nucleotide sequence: TGTGCCACCAGCAGAACGGACAGGGGGTACGAGCAGTACTTC. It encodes CATSRTDRGYEQYF.

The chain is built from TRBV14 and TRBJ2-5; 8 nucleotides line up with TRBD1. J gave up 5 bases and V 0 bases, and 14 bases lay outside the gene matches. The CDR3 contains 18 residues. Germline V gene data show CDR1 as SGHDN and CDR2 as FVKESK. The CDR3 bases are TGTGCCAGCAGCCAAGAAGGCACGCCGGGACAGGCTGGGGAGACCCAGTACTTC. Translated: CASSQEGTPGQAGETQYF.